This passage covers 23 T cell receptor beta chains from one sample sequenced in a study of beta chain features in type 1 diabetes. Reverse transcribing all isolated RNA meant expressed TCRB transcripts were sequenced. Assay: immunoSEQ multiplex PCR; the TCRdb copy retains only in-frame clones and omits some. The sample has under 300,000 clones, 16% seen once. No antigen has been assigned to these receptors. Points from the study as a whole: Across all four CD4+ subsets, people with type 1 diabetes showed modestly shorter TCRB CDR3s.

The specimen was naive CD4+ T cells from blood. The receptors were sampled from a man aged 25-40 years with type 1 diabetes.

This clone has just a few counts. The chain couples TRBV7-3 to TRBJ2-5, with TRBD1 matching 8 bases. From germline, CDR1 is SGHTA and CDR2 FQGTGA. After removal of 0 bases from V and 7 bases from J, the junction contained 1 base not matched to a gene. The CDR3 length is 13 residues. This chain's CDR3 is CASSLTGQGTQYF. Here the CDR3 DNA reads TGTGCCAGCAGCTTAACCGGACAGGGGACCCAGTACTTC.

This clone was counted a few times. V gene TRBV29-1 combines with J gene TRBJ2-5; 11 nucleotides align to TRBD1. The germline V gene has CDR1 SQVTM and CDR2 ANQGSEA. This CDR3 is built from 15 residues. Trimming cost V 6 bases and J 2 bases; bases outside gene matches: 8. CDR3 coding DNA: TGCAGCGTAAGAGCCGGGACAGGGGGTCAAGAGACCCAGTACTTC. It is translated as CSVRAGTGGQETQYF.

The chain is built from TRBV30 and TRBJ1-5; D call uncertain. CDR1 and CDR2 from the germline V gene are GTSNPN and SVGIG (reference sequence). The CDR3 contains 13 residues. The V gene lost 0 bases and the J gene lost 4 bases, with 7 bases spanning the gap. CDR3: CAWSVTDNQPQHF. The CDR3, as DNA: TGTGCCTGGAGTGTAACGGATAATCAGCCCCAGCATTTT.

This clone has only a few counts. The V call is TRBV15, the J call TRBJ2-7; D uncertain. Germline assignment: CDR1 LNHNV and CDR2 YYDKDF (reference sequence). There are 14 residues in the CDR3. V gave up 5 bases and J gave up 1 base, with 12 bases separating them. CDR3 sequence (DNA): TGTGCCACCAGCCTGACGACTTATTCCTACGAGCAGTACTTC. Protein product: CATSLTTYSYEQYF.

This rearrangement joins TRBV7-2 to TRBJ2-5; D may be TRBD1 (6 bases). Germline lookup yields CDR1 SGHTA and CDR2 FQGNSA. The V and J ends lost 5 bases and 2 bases respectively, with 15 bases between them. This CDR3 has 15 residues. The CDR3 DNA reads TGTGCCAGCAGCCACGGACAGCTAAAGCAAGAGACCCAGTACTTC. It is translated as CASSHGQLKQETQYF.

V gene TRBV30 combines with J gene TRBJ2-1, with TRBD2 as a possible D gene (6 bases). Trimming shortened V by 5 bases and J by 9 bases, and 17 bases separated the two germline ends. CDR3 length: 13 residues. The germline CDR1 and CDR2 sequences are GTSNPN and SVGIG (reference sequence). The CDR3 sequence: CAWEWGSGGEQFF. For the CDR3, the DNA is TGTGCCTGGGAATGGGGCTCCGGGGGTGAGCAGTTCTTC.

This clone was picked up a small number of times. V is TRBV23-1 and J is TRBJ2-3, with D maybe TRBD1 (5 bases). Being an ORF, TRBV23-1 has a function that is uncertain. The CDR3 totals 15 residues. The V gene lost 8 bases and the J gene lost 3 bases, with 18 bases spanning the gap. The chain's CDR3 is CASPGPAANTDTQYF. In DNA form, the CDR3 reads TGCGCCAGCCCAGGGCCCGCGGCTAATACAGATACGCAGTATTTT.

V and J are TRBV27 and TRBJ2-5; D remains unclear. The CDR3 extends over 12 amino acids. The germline CDR1 and CDR2 sequences are MNHEY and SMNVEV (reference sequence). Trimming left V 4 bases short and J 0 bases short, with 3 bases between. In DNA form, the CDR3 reads TGTGCCAGCAGTTCAGACCAAGAGACCCAGTACTTC. It encodes CASSSDQETQYF.

Only a few counts were recorded for this clone. The rearrangement uses TRBV7-9 and TRBJ1-5; D is ambiguous. In germline, CDR1 is SEHNR, CDR2 FQNEAQ (reference sequence). The CDR3 is made up of 15 amino acids. The ends were cut back, 1 base at V and 7 bases at J, with 14 bases in the middle. In nucleotides, the CDR3 is TGTGCCAGCAGCTTAGGGTCCGTAAGCGGGCAGCCCCAGCATTTT. Translating it yields CASSLGSVSGQPQHF. Supplemented by reference TRBV7-9 and TRBJ1-5, the full variable domain reads DTGVSQNPRHKITKRGQNVTFRCDPISEHNRLYWYRQTLGQGPEFLTYFQNEAQLEKSRLLSDRFSAERPKGSFSTLEIQRTEQGDSAMYLCASSLGSVSGQPQHFGDGTRLSIL.

This clone was detected only a few times. The chain couples TRBV28 to TRBJ1-1, with 8 bases fitting TRBD1. CDR3 length: 13 amino acids. J lost 5 bases, V lost 6 bases, and 5 bases had no gene match. Germline-derived CDR1 and CDR2 are MDHEN and SYDVKM. CDR3 protein: CASRNRGITEAFF. CDR3 in DNA: TGTGCCAGCAGAAACAGGGGGATAACTGAAGCTTTCTTT.

V is TRBV7-2 and J is TRBJ1-3; D is uncertain. CDR1 and CDR2 (germline): SGHTA, FQGNSA. This CDR3 spans 16 amino acids. Trimming stripped 5 bases from V and 0 bases from J, with 14 bases between. The CDR3 DNA is TGTGCCAGCAGCCCCCCGGGATCTCGCTCTGGAAACACCATATATTTT. This codes for CASSPPGSRSGNTIYF.

The rearrangement uses TRBV18 and TRBJ2-5; D gene uncertain. The V gene's germline CDR1 is KGHSH and CDR2 LQKENI. The CDR3 consists of 16 residues. Trimming removed 1 base at V and 2 bases at J, with 14 bases between. CDR3 sequence reads: CASSPRIGTEQETQYF. Here the CDR3 DNA reads TGTGCCAGCTCACCACGTATCGGAACGGAACAAGAGACCCAGTACTTC.

J is TRBJ2-5 and V is TRBV2, with D possibly being TRBD1 (5 bases). This CDR3 spans 14 amino acids. The V and J ends lost 8 bases and 1 base respectively, with 14 bases between them. Germline values: CDR1 SNHLY, CDR2 FYNNEI. Written as DNA, the CDR3 is TGTGCCAGCGGGGCGGACATTCCCCAAGAGACCCAGTACTTC. It codes for CASGADIPQETQYF.

This clone was seen a few times. The chain has TRBV10-3 and TRBJ2-7; D gene ambiguous. Germline loops: CDR1 ENHRY, CDR2 SYGVKD. Between the trimmed V and J ends, which lost 3 bases and 5 bases, there was a span of 8 bases. CDR3 length: 12 amino acids. The CDR3 DNA reads as TGTGCCATCAGTGAAAGGGAAAACGAGCAGTACTTC. Translation: CAISERENEQYF.

The V call is TRBV4-1, the J call TRBJ1-2; no definite D call. The ends were cut back, 2 bases at V and 3 bases at J, with 4 bases in the middle. Germline V gives CDR1 MGHRA, CDR2 YSYEKL. The CDR3 totals 12 residues. The CDR3 DNA follows: TGCGCCAGCAGCCAAACGGACTATGGCTACACCTTC. This gives the protein CASSQTDYGYTF.

This clone has more than one count but fewer than ten. The chain carries TRBV27 and TRBJ2-7, with 11 bases identical to TRBD1. The CDR3 length is 16 residues. V lost 2 bases and J lost 0; bases outside the gene matches: 3. CDR1 and CDR2 (germline): MNHEY, SMNVEV (reference sequence). The CDR3 DNA is TGTGCCAGCAGTTTAGAGGGGACAGGGGGCTCCTACGAGCAGTACTTC. Translated, it gives CASSLEGTGGSYEQYF.

Only a few counts were recorded for this clone. The CDR3 region is CATSKLGQGSYNEQFF. As DNA, the CDR3 is TGTGCCACCTCGAAACTGGGGCAGGGCTCCTACAATGAGCAGTTCTTC. The V gene is TRBV9, the J gene TRBJ2-1, with D possibly TRBD1 on 5 matching bases. The CDR3 sequence is 16 residues long. CDR1 and CDR2 from the germline V gene are SGDLS and YYNGEE. The V end was cut by 9 bases, the J end by 0 bases, with 19 bases between. Full variable domain (rest looked up from reference TRBV9 and TRBJ2-1): DSGVTQTPKHLITATGQRVTLRCSPRSGDLSVYWYQQSLDQGLQFLIQYYNGEERAKGNILERFSAQQFPDLHSELNLSSLELGDSALYFCATSKLGQGSYNEQFFGPGTRLTVL.

This clone was observed a few times. The V and J genes are TRBV30 and TRBJ2-1, with 11 bases aligning to TRBD2. V dropped 5 bases and J dropped 6; count of bases not matched to a gene: 9. CDR3 length equals 15 residues. Per germline, CDR1 GTSNPN and CDR2 SVGIG (reference sequence). The CDR3 bases are TGTGCCTGGTGCCCTAGCGGGAGGAGTTCCAATGAGCAGTTCTTC. Protein sequence: CAWCPSGRSSNEQFF.

This sequence joins TRBV5-1 and TRBJ2-4; D unclear. Trimming left V 4 bases short and J 0 bases short, with 11 bases between. The CDR3 is 15 amino acids. The germline gives CDR1 SGHRS, CDR2 YFSETQ. DNA for the CDR3: TGCGCCAGCAGCGGTGGGCAGACAGCCAAAAACATTCAGTACTTC. Protein product: CASSGGQTAKNIQYF.

This clone was detected a few times. The chain carries TRBV5-1 and TRBJ1-2; possible D gene TRBD1, 6 bases. Germline loops: CDR1 SGHRS, CDR2 YFSETQ. V lost 2 bases and J 6 bases, leaving 11 bases between the germline ends. The CDR3 has 13 amino acids. CDR3 protein: CASSFLTGNGYTF. Here the CDR3 DNA reads TGCGCCAGCAGCTTTTTAACAGGGAATGGCTACACCTTC.

The chain joins TRBV29-1 to TRBJ2-3, with TRBD1 as a possible D gene (6 bases). Trimming left V 7 bases short and J 0 bases short, with 14 bases between. The CDR3 loop spans 14 amino acids. Germline V gives CDR1 SQVTM, CDR2 ANQGSEA. CDR3: CSDWDTMSTDTQYF. DNA for the CDR3: TGCAGCGACTGGGACACAATGAGCACAGATACGCAGTATTTT.

The J gene is TRBJ2-5, the V gene TRBV7-9; D is uncertain. The germline gives CDR1 SEHNR, CDR2 FQNEAQ (reference sequence). Trimming shortened V by 2 bases and J by 5 bases, and 9 bases separated the two germline ends. The CDR3 has 13 amino acids. In DNA, the CDR3 is TGTGCCAGCAGCTTAATGGCGAGCGAGACCCAGTACTTC. It specifies CASSLMASETQYF.

V usage is TRBV30 and J usage is TRBJ2-1; 10 positions agree with TRBD2. CDR1 GTSNPN and CDR2 SVGIG come from the germline V gene (reference sequence). CDR3 length: 16 amino acids. With 0 bases clipped from V and 2 bases from J, the junction kept 4 bases outside the gene matches. The chain's CDR3 is CAWSVGTSETYNEQFF. The CDR3, as DNA: TGTGCCTGGAGTGTAGGGACTAGCGAGACCTACAATGAGCAGTTCTTC.